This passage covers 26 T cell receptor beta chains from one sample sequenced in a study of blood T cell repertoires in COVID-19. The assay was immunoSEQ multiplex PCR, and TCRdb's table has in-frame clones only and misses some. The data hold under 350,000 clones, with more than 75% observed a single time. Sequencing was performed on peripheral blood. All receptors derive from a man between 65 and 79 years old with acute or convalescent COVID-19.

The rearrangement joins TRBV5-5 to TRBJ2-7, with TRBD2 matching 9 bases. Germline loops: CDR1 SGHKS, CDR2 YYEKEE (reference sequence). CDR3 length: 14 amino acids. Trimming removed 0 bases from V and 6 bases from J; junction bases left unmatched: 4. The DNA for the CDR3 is TGTGCCAGCAGCTTGGAAGCGGGAGGCGGCGAGCAGTACTTC. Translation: CASSLEAGGGEQYF. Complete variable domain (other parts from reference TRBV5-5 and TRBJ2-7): DAGVTQSPTHLIKTRGQQVTLRCSPISGHKSVSWYQQVLGQGPQFIFQYYEKEERGRGNFPDRFSARQFPNYSSELNVNALLLGDSALYLCASSLEAGGGEQYFGPGTRLTVT.

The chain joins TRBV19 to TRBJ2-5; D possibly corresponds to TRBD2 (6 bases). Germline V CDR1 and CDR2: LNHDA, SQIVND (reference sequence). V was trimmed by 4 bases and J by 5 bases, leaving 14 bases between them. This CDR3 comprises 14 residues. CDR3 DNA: TGTGCCAGTAGTACCCCGGGACTCAGCGAGACCCAGTACTTC. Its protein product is CASSTPGLSETQYF.

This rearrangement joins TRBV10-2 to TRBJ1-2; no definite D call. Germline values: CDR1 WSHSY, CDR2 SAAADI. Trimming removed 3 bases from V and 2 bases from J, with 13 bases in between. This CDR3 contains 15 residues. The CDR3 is CASSDSRVPNYGYTF. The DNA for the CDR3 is TGCGCCAGCAGTGATTCGAGGGTTCCCAACTATGGCTACACCTTC.

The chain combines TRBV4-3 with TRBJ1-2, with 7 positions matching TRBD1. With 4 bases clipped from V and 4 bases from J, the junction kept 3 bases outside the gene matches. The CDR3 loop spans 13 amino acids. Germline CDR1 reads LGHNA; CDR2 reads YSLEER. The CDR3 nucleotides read TGCGCCAGCAGCCGGGACAGTTTCTATGGCTACACCTTC. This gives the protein CASSRDSFYGYTF.

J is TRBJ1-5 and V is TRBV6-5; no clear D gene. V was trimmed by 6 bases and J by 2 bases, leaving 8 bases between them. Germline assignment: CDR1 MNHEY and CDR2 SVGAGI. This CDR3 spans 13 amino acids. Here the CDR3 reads CASSSGGNQPQHF. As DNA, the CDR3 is TGTGCCAGCAGCTCCGGGGGCAATCAGCCCCAGCATTTT.

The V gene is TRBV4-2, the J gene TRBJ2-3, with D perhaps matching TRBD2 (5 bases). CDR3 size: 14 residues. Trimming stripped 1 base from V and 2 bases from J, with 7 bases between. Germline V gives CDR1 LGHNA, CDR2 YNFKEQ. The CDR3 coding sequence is TGTGCCAGCAGCCAAGGTAGCGACACAGATACGCAGTATTTT. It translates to CASSQGSDTDTQYF.

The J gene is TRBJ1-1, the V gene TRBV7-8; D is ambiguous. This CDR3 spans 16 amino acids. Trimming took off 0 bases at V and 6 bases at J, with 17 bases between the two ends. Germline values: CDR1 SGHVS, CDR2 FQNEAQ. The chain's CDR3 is CASSLAGGLRSAEAFF. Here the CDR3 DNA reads TGTGCCAGCAGCTTAGCGGGAGGACTGAGATCCGCTGAAGCTTTCTTT.

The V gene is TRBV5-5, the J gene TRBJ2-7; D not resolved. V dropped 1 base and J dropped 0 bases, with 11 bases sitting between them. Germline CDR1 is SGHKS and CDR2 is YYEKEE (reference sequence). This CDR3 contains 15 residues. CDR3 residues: CASSLWQASSYEQYF. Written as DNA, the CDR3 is TGTGCCAGCAGCTTGTGGCAGGCCAGCTCCTACGAGCAGTACTTC.

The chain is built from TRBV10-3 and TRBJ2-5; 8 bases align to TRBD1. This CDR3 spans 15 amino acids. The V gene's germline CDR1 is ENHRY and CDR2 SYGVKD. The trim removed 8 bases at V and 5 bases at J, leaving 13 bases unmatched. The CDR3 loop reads CAIAPGQGAVETQYF. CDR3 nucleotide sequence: TGTGCCATCGCCCCAGGGCAGGGGGCGGTGGAGACCCAGTACTTC.

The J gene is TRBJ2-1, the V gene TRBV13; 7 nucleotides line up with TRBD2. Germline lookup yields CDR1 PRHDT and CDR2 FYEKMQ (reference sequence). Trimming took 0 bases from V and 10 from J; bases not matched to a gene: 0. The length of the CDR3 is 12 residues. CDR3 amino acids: CASSLGGGEQFF. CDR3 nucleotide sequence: TGTGCCAGCAGCTTAGGCGGGGGGGAGCAGTTCTTC.

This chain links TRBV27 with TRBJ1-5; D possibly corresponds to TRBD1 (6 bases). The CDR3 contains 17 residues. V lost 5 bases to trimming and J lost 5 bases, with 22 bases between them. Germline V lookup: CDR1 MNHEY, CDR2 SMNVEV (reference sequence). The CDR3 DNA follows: TGTGCCAGCAGTCAGATACAGGGTCGGGTTTGGGATCAGCCCCAGCATTTT. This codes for CASSQIQGRVWDQPQHF.

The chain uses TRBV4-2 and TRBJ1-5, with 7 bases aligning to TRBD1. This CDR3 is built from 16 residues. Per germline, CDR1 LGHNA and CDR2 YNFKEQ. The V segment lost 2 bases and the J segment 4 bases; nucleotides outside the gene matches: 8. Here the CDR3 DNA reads TGTGCCAGCAGCCAATTCGCCGGGACAGAGAATCAGCCCCAGCATTTT. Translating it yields CASSQFAGTENQPQHF.

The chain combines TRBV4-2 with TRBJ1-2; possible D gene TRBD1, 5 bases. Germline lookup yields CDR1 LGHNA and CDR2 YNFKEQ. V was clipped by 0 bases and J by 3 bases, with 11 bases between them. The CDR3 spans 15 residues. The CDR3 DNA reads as TGTGCCAGCAGCCAAGATGGTCAACAGGACTATGGCTACACCTTC. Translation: CASSQDGQQDYGYTF.

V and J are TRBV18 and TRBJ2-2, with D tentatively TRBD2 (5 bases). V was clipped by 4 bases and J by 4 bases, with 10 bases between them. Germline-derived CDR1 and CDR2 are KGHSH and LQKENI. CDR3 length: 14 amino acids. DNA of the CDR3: TGTGCCAGCTCACTAGGACTTTCCACCGGGGAGCTGTTTTTT. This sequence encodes CASSLGLSTGELFF. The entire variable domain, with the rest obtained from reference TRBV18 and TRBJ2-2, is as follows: NAGVMQNPRHLVRRRGQEARLRCSPMKGHSHVYWYRQLPEEGLKFMVYLQKENIIDESGMPKERFSAEFPKEGPSILRIQQVVRGDSAAYFCASSLGLSTGELFFGEGSRLTVL.

The CDR3 loop reads CASSLIAGGRVNTQYF. In DNA, the CDR3 is TGTGCCAGCAGCTTGATAGCGGGGGGGCGAGTTAATACGCAGTATTTT. The V and J genes are TRBV7-2 and TRBJ2-3, with 11 bases fitting TRBD2. The germline CDR1 and CDR2 sequences are SGHTA and FQGNSA. The V gene end was trimmed by 3 bases and the J gene end by 7 bases; junction bases not matched to a gene: 9. The CDR3 length is 16 residues.

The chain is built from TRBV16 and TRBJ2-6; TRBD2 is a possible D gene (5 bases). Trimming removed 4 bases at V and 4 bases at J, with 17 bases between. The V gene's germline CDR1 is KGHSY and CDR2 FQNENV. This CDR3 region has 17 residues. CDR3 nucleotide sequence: TGTGCCAGCAGCCCCTCGCTGGGAGAGTCGGGGGCCAACGTCCTGACTTTC. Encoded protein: CASSPSLGESGANVLTF. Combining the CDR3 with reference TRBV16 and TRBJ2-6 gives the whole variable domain GEEVAQTPKHLVRGEGQKAKLYCAPIKGHSYVFWYQQVLKNEFKFLISFQNENVFDETGMPKERFSAKCLPNSPCSLEIQATKLEDSAVYFCASSPSLGESGANVLTFGAGSRLTVL.

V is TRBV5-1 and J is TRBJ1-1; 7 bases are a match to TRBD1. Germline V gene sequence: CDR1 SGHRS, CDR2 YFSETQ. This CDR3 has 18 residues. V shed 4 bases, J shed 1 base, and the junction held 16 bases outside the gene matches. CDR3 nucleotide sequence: TGCGCCAGCAGCCAACCCTCGACAGGGAGGTGGGGGAACACTGAAGCTTTCTTT. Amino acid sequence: CASSQPSTGRWGNTEAFF.

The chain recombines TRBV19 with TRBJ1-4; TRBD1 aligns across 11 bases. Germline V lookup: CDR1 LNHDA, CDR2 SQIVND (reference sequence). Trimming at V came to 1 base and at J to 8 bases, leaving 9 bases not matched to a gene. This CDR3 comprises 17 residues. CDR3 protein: CASSIGLWTGGKEKLFF. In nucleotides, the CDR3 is TGTGCCAGTAGTATAGGTCTCTGGACAGGGGGCAAAGAAAAACTGTTTTTT.

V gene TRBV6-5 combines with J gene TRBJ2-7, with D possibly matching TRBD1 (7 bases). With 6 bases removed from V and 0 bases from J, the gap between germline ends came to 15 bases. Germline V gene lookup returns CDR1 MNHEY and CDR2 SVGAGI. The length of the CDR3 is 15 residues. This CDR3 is CASSPGGLSSYEQYF. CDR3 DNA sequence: TGTGCCAGCAGCCCAGGGGGACTGTCCTCCTACGAGCAGTACTTC.

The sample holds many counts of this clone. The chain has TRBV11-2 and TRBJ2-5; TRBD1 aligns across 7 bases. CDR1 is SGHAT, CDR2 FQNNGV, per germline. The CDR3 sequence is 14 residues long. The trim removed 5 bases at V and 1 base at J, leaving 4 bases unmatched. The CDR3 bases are TGTGCCAGCAGCCACGGGACAGCCCAAGAGACCCAGTACTTC. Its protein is CASSHGTAQETQYF.

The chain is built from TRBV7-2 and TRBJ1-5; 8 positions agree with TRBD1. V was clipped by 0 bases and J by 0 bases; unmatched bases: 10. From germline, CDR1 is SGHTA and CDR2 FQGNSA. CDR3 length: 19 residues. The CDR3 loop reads CASSLALGTGQISNQPQHF. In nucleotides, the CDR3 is TGTGCCAGCAGCTTAGCGTTAGGGACAGGTCAAATTAGCAATCAGCCCCAGCATTTT.

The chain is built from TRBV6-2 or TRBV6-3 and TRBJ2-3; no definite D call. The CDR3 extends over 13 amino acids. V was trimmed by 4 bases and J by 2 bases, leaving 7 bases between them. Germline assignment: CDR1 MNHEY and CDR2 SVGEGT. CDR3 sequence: CASSFRITDTQYF. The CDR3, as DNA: TGTGCCAGCAGTTTTAGAATCACAGATACGCAGTATTTT.

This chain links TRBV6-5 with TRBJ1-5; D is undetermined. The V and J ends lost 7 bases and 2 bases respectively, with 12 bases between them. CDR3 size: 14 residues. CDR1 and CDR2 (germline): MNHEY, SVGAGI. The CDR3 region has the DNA TGTGCCAGCAAGGTGGGGAGGGGCAATCAGCCCCAGCATTTT. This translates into CASKVGRGNQPQHF.

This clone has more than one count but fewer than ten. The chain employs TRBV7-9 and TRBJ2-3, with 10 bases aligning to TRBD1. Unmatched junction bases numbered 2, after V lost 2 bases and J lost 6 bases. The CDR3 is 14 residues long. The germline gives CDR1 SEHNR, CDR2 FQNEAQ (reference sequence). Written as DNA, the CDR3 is TGTGCCAGCAGCTTACTGGGACAGGGGGATACGCAGTATTTT. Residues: CASSLLGQGDTQYF.

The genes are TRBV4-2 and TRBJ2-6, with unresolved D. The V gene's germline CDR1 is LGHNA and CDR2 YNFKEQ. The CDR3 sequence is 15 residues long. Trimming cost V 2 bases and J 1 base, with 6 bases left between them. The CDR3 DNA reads TGTGCCAGCAGCCAACGGGTTTCTGGGGCCAACGTCCTGACTTTC. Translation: CASSQRVSGANVLTF.

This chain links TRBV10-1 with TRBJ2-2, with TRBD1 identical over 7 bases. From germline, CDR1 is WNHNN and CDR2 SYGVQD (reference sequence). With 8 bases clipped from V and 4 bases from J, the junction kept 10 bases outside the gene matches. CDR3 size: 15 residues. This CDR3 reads CASGERQGATGELFF. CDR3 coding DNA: TGCGCCAGCGGAGAGAGACAGGGTGCCACCGGGGAGCTGTTTTTT.